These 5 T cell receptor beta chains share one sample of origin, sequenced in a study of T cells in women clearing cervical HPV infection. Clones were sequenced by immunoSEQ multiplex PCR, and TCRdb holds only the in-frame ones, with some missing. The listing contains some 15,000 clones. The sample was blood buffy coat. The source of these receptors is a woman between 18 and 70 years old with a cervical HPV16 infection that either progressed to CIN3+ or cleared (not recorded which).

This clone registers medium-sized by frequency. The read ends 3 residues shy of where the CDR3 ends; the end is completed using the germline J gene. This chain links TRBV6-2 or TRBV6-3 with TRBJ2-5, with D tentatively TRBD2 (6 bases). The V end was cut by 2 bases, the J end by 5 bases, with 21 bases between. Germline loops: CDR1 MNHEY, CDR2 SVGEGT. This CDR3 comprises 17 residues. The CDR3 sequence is CASSYQSGTPLRETQYF. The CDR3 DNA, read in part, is TGTGCCAGCAGTTACCAATCCGGGACTCCGCTTCGGGAGACC.

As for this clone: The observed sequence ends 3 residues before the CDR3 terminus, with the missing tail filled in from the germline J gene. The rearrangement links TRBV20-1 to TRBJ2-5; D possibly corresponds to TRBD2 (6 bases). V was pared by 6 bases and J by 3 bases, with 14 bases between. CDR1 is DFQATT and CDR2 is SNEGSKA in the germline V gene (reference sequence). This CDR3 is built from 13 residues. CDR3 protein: CSAKDGGKETQYF. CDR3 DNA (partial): TGCAGTGCCAAAGACGGGGGTAAAGAGACC.

CDR3 protein: CASSRTTSSYNEQFF. CDR3 bases read: TGTGCCAGTAGTAGAACTACCAGCTCCTACAATGAG. This rearrangement joins TRBV19 to TRBJ2-1; no reliable D call. The read falls 3 residues short of the CDR3 end, and the missing part is taken from the germline J gene. Per germline, CDR1 LNHDA and CDR2 SQIVND (reference sequence). The CDR3 covers 15 residues. Trimming removed 4 bases from V and 0 bases from J, with 10 bases in between.

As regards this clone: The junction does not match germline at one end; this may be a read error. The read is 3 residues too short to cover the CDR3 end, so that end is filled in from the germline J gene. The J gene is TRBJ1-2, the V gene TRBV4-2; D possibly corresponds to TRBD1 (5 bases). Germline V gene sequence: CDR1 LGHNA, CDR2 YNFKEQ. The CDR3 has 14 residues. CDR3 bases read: TGCGCCAGCAGCCAAGATCGAGCAGGGAGGGGC. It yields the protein CASSQDRAGRG. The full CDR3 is CASSQDRAGRGYTF.

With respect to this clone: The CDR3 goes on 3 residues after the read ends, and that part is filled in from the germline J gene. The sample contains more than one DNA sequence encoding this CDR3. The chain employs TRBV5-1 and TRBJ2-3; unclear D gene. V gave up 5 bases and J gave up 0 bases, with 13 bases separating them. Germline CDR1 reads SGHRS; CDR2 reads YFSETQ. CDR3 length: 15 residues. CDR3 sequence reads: CASSVVKLSTDTQYF. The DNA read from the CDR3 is TGCGCCAGCAGTGTTGTTAAACTTAGCACAGATACG.